The rows below give T cell receptor beta chains drawn from one sample of a study of T cells in Graves' hyperthyroidism and ophthalmopathy. One entry per CDR3 protein, called by TCRdb with MiXCR from the multiplex PCR reads. Among around 340,000 distinct CDR3 sequences, over 15% were seen once, and the ten largest hold around a third. Material: blood. These receptors all stem from a man aged 30-40 years with Graves' hyperthyroidism. Each CDR3 is given with its conserved first and last residue. A D gene is named only where the DNA matches it firmly. Some rows mark clone size as missing; the rest say once, few, many or name a class of expanded clone.

v_gene: TRBV4-2; abundance: few; j_gene: TRBJ2-6; d_gene: TRBD2; CDR3nt: TGTGCCAGCAGCCAAGAGGGGGGGACCGGGGCCAACGTCCTGACTTTC; CDR3aa: CASSQEGGTGANVLTF
v_gene: TRBV19; abundance: NA; j_gene: TRBJ1-1; d_gene: TRBD1; CDR3nt: TGTGCCAGTAGTAGCAGGGGGAGAGGCACTGAAGCTTTCTTT; CDR3aa: CASSSRGRGTEAFF
v_gene: TRBV27; abundance: NA; j_gene: TRBJ2-3; d_gene: TRBD1; CDR3nt: TGTGCCAGCAGCACAAGACAGGGGTATAGGGCCGATACGCAGTATTTT; CDR3aa: CASSTRQGYRADTQYF
v_gene: TRBV29-1; abundance: many; j_gene: TRBJ2-7; d_gene: NA; CDR3nt: TGCAGCGTTGGTGGGGGAACGACGGGAACCTACGAGCAGTACTTC; CDR3aa: CSVGGGTTGTYEQYF
v_gene: TRBV6-5; abundance: few; j_gene: TRBJ2-6; d_gene: NA; CDR3nt: TGTGCCAGCAGCTACTCTTCAGGGGCAGGGGCCAACGTCCTGACTTTC; CDR3aa: CASSYSSGAGANVLTF
v_gene: TRBV14; abundance: few; j_gene: TRBJ2-1; d_gene: TRBD2; CDR3nt: TGTGCCAGCAGCCTACTAGCGGGAGGGCCGTTTACCTACAATGAGCAGTTCTTC; CDR3aa: CASSLLAGGPFTYNEQFF
v_gene: TRBV29-1; abundance: NA; j_gene: TRBJ2-1; d_gene: NA; CDR3nt: TGCAGCGTAGATGACAGTTTGAGTGATGAGCAGTTCTTC; CDR3aa: CSVDDSLSDEQFF
v_gene: TRBV28; abundance: many; j_gene: TRBJ2-7; d_gene: TRBD1; CDR3nt: TGTGCCAGCAGTCACAGGGGGCTCTACGAGCAGTACTTC; CDR3aa: CASSHRGLYEQYF
v_gene: TRBV10-3; abundance: NA; j_gene: TRBJ1-2; d_gene: TRBD1; CDR3nt: TGTGCCAACCGGGACAGGGGAGGCTACACCTTC; CDR3aa: CANRDRGGYTF
v_gene: TRBV7-8; abundance: NA; j_gene: TRBJ2-4; d_gene: NA; CDR3nt: TGTGCCAGCAGCGCTAGGCCGGGAACCCTAGCCAAAAACATTCAGTACTTC; CDR3aa: CASSARPGTLAKNIQYF
v_gene: TRBV2; abundance: many; j_gene: TRBJ1-1; d_gene: NA; CDR3nt: TGTGCCAGCAGCCAGGAAGGGGGGACTAACACTGAAGCTTTCTTT; CDR3aa: CASSQEGGTNTEAFF
v_gene: TRBV20-1; abundance: NA; j_gene: TRBJ2-7; d_gene: NA; CDR3nt: TGCAGTGCTGGGACTTACTACGAGCAGTACTTC; CDR3aa: CSAGTYYEQYF
v_gene: TRBV12-3/TRBV12-4; abundance: many; j_gene: TRBJ2-2; d_gene: NA; CDR3nt: TGTGCCAGCAGTTCCCGGGACGGCCCTGGGAACGGGGAGCTGTTTTTT; CDR3aa: CASSSRDGPGNGELFF
v_gene: TRBV11-2; abundance: NA; j_gene: TRBJ2-1; d_gene: NA; CDR3nt: TGTGCCAGCAGCCAGGGGAACAGGGCGAATGAGCAGTTCTTC; CDR3aa: CASSQGNRANEQFF
v_gene: TRBV7-2; abundance: many; j_gene: TRBJ1-5; d_gene: NA; CDR3nt: TGTGCCAGCAGTTCCTCGGCGGGCCAGCCCCAGCATTTT; CDR3aa: CASSSSAGQPQHF
v_gene: TRBV12-3/TRBV12-4; abundance: many; j_gene: TRBJ2-3; d_gene: NA; CDR3nt: TGTGCCAGCAGCGGAGACACAGATACGCAGTATTTT; CDR3aa: CASSGDTDTQYF
v_gene: TRBV5-5; abundance: many; j_gene: TRBJ2-5; d_gene: NA; CDR3nt: TGTGCCAGCAGCTTGGGGGCTGTGGAGACCCAGTACTTC; CDR3aa: CASSLGAVETQYF
v_gene: TRBV20-1; abundance: many; j_gene: TRBJ2-7; d_gene: NA; CDR3nt: TGCAGTGCTAGTAGGGGTCACTTCTACGAGCAGTACTTC; CDR3aa: CSASRGHFYEQYF
v_gene: TRBV4-1; abundance: few; j_gene: TRBJ2-3; d_gene: NA; CDR3nt: TGCGCCAGCAGCCATGTAAGCGGGAGCACAGATACGCAGTATTTT; CDR3aa: CASSHVSGSTDTQYF
v_gene: TRBV20-1; abundance: many; j_gene: TRBJ2-7; d_gene: TRBD1; CDR3nt: TGCAGTGCTAGTACAGGGGGCATCGACGAGCAGTACTTC; CDR3aa: CSASTGGIDEQYF
v_gene: TRBV6-1; abundance: many; j_gene: TRBJ2-1; d_gene: TRBD2; CDR3nt: TGTGCCAGCAGCCTAGCGGGAGGCCGTAGCAATGGGCAGTTCTTC; CDR3aa: CASSLAGGRSNGQFF
v_gene: TRBV2; abundance: many; j_gene: TRBJ1-2; d_gene: NA; CDR3nt: TGTGCCAGCAGTGCAACAGCCGGCGGGGGTGGCTACACCTTC; CDR3aa: CASSATAGGGGYTF
v_gene: TRBV5-1; abundance: NA; j_gene: TRBJ2-5; d_gene: NA; CDR3nt: TGCGCCAGCAGCTTTCGACAGGTCGGGGTTCAAGAGACCCAGTACTTC; CDR3aa: CASSFRQVGVQETQYF
v_gene: TRBV12-3/TRBV12-4; abundance: many; j_gene: TRBJ1-5; d_gene: NA; CDR3nt: TGTGCCAGCAGCTATTATCCCGGCGCCGTCGGGTATAGCAATCAGCCCCAGCATTTT; CDR3aa: CASSYYPGAVGYSNQPQHF
v_gene: TRBV3-1; abundance: many; j_gene: TRBJ2-5; d_gene: TRBD2; CDR3nt: TGTGCCAGCAGCCACACTAGCGACGAGACCCAGTACTTC; CDR3aa: CASSHTSDETQYF
v_gene: TRBV5-1; abundance: NA; j_gene: TRBJ1-3; d_gene: NA; CDR3nt: TGCGCCAGCAGCTTGGAGGCCCTCGGGAGCAGCTCTGGAAACACCATATATTTT; CDR3aa: CASSLEALGSSSGNTIYF
v_gene: TRBV29-1; abundance: NA; j_gene: TRBJ1-1; d_gene: TRBD1; CDR3nt: TGCAGCGTCGCGACAGGGGTTATCACTGAAGCTTTCTTT; CDR3aa: CSVATGVITEAFF
v_gene: TRBV5-6; abundance: many; j_gene: TRBJ2-3; d_gene: TRBD2; CDR3nt: TGTGCCAGCAGCTTGGCCTTACTAGCGGGAACAGATACGCAGTATTTT; CDR3aa: CASSLALLAGTDTQYF
v_gene: TRBV7-9; abundance: NA; j_gene: TRBJ2-6; d_gene: NA; CDR3nt: TGTGCCAGCAGAGCTACAGGAATCTCTGGGGCCAACGTCCTGACTTTC; CDR3aa: CASRATGISGANVLTF
v_gene: TRBV12-3/TRBV12-4; abundance: many; j_gene: TRBJ1-1; d_gene: NA; CDR3nt: TGTGCCAGCAGTTTGGTAGACCACCGAGGGGCTTTCTTT; CDR3aa: CASSLVDHRGAFF
v_gene: TRBV28; abundance: many; j_gene: TRBJ2-7; d_gene: NA; CDR3nt: TGTGCCAGCAGTACCGGGGCAGGGACCTACGAGCAGTACTTC; CDR3aa: CASSTGAGTYEQYF
v_gene: TRBV2; abundance: many; j_gene: TRBJ2-1; d_gene: TRBD2; CDR3nt: TGTGCCAGCAGTGAGACTAGCGGGAGATGGGTTGAGCAGTTCTTC; CDR3aa: CASSETSGRWVEQFF
v_gene: TRBV6-5; abundance: many; j_gene: TRBJ2-3; d_gene: NA; CDR3nt: TGTGCCAGCAGTTACCGAGGGGCAGCAATCACAGATACGCAGTATTTT; CDR3aa: CASSYRGAAITDTQYF
v_gene: TRBV20-1; abundance: few; j_gene: TRBJ2-5; d_gene: NA; CDR3nt: TGCAGTGCTAGTGGGGCAGGGCCAGGGGAGACCCAGTACTTC; CDR3aa: CSASGAGPGETQYF
v_gene: TRBV20-1; abundance: NA; j_gene: TRBJ1-5; d_gene: NA; CDR3nt: TGCAGTGCTTCCGCCGGGGACATATTCAATCAGCCCCAGCATTTT; CDR3aa: CSASAGDIFNQPQHF
v_gene: TRBV2; abundance: many; j_gene: TRBJ1-5; d_gene: NA; CDR3nt: TGTGCCAGCAGTGACGATCAACCGGGGGATGAGCCCCAGCATTTT; CDR3aa: CASSDDQPGDEPQHF
v_gene: TRBV6-1; abundance: many; j_gene: TRBJ2-7; d_gene: NA; CDR3nt: TGTGCCAGCAGTGATTTGATAGGGCTCCCGTACGAGCAGTACTTC; CDR3aa: CASSDLIGLPYEQYF
v_gene: TRBV30; abundance: NA; j_gene: TRBJ1-1; d_gene: NA; CDR3nt: TGTGCCTGGAGTGTACCCGGGAACACTGAAGCTTTCTTT; CDR3aa: CAWSVPGNTEAFF
v_gene: TRBV7-2; abundance: NA; j_gene: TRBJ2-7; d_gene: NA; CDR3nt: TGTGCCAGCAGCCAGCTCGGACCCCAAGGCGGCGAGCAGTACTTC; CDR3aa: CASSQLGPQGGEQYF
v_gene: TRBV4-1; abundance: few; j_gene: TRBJ2-3; d_gene: TRBD1; CDR3nt: TGCGCCAGCAGCCAAGCAGGACAGGGAGTTGCAGATACGCAGTATTTT; CDR3aa: CASSQAGQGVADTQYF
v_gene: TRBV20-1; abundance: few; j_gene: TRBJ1-2; d_gene: NA; CDR3nt: TGCAGTGCCCCGGGGTCTAGGGGCTATGGCTACACCTTC; CDR3aa: CSAPGSRGYGYTF
v_gene: TRBV11-2; abundance: many; j_gene: TRBJ2-1; d_gene: TRBD2; CDR3nt: TGTGCCAGCAGCAGAAACCTAGCGGGAGTTGAGCAGTTCTTC; CDR3aa: CASSRNLAGVEQFF
v_gene: TRBV11-1; abundance: NA; j_gene: TRBJ1-4; d_gene: NA; CDR3nt: TGTGCCAGCAGCTTAGCAGGGGGGGATGAAAAACTGTTTTTT; CDR3aa: CASSLAGGDEKLFF
v_gene: TRBV18; abundance: many; j_gene: TRBJ2-7; d_gene: NA; CDR3nt: TGTGCCAGCTCACCACTCCACAGGGAAACCAACGAGCAGTACTTC; CDR3aa: CASSPLHRETNEQYF
v_gene: TRBV6-1; abundance: many; j_gene: TRBJ2-5; d_gene: NA; CDR3nt: TGTGCCAGCAGTGAATATCCAGCTTCGGGAGAGACCCAGTACTTC; CDR3aa: CASSEYPASGETQYF
v_gene: TRBV6-1; abundance: few; j_gene: TRBJ1-6; d_gene: TRBD1; CDR3nt: TGTGCCAGCAGCTCCGGGACAGCAAATTCACCCCTCCACTTT; CDR3aa: CASSSGTANSPLHF